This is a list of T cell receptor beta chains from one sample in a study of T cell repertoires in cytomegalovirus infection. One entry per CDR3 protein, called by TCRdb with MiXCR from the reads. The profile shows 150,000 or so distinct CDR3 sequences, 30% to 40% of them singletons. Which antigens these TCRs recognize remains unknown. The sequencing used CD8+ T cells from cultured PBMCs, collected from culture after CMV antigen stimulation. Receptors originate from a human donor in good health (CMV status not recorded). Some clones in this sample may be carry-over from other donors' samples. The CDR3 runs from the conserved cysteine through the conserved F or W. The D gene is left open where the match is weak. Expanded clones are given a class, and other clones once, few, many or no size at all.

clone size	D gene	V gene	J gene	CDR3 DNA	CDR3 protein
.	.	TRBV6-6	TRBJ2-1	TGTGCCACCAACAGGGCCCGACAGGCCTCCTACAATGAGCAGTTCTTC	CATNRARQASYNEQFF
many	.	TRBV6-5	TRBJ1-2	TGTGCCAGCAGTTACTCGGGACCAAACTATGGCTACACCTTC	CASSYSGPNYGYTF
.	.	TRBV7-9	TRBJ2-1	TGTGCCAGCAGCCCTGGACGTCTAGCACCGTCCTACAATAAGCAGTTCTTC	CASSPGRLAPSYNKQFF
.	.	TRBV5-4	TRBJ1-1	TGTGCCAGCAGCTTGGAAATGGGGAATACTGAAGCTTTCTTT	CASSLEMGNTEAFF
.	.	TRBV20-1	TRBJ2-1	TGCAGTGGTCCCACTCCCCTCCGCAATGAGCAGTTCTTC	CSGPTPLRNEQFF
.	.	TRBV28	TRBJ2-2	TGTGCCAGCAGGAAGGGGACGGGCAACACCGGGGAGCTGTTTTTT	CASRKGTGNTGELFF
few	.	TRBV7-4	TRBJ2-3	TGTGCCAGCAACTTAGGCTGGTGGACGGGGCCGGGGGGCACAGATACGCAGTATTTT	CASNLGWWTGPGGTDTQYF
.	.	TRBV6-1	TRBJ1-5	TGTGCCAGCAGTGGAGTGGAAAATCAGCCCCAGCATTTT	CASSGVENQPQHF
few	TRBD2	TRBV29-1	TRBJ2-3	TGCAGCGTTGAAGACCGGGGGGGCCGCACAGATACGCAGTATTTT	CSVEDRGGRTDTQYF
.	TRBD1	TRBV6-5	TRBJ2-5	TGTGCCAGCGGGGCCACAGGGGATCAAGAGACCCAGTACTTC	CASGATGDQETQYF
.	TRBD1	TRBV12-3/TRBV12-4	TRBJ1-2	TGTGCCAGCAGTAATTTACAGGGGATTAATGGCTACACCTTC	CASSNLQGINGYTF
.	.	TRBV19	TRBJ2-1	TGTGCCAGTAGTATAGCCCCCTCAAAAAGCTCCTACAATGAGCAGTTCTTC	CASSIAPSKSSYNEQFF
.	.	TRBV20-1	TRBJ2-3	TGCAGTGCTAGCGGGGACGTCGACACAGATACGCAGTATTTT	CSASGDVDTDTQYF
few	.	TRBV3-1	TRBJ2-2	TGTGCCAGCAGCTATACCAGGGATCTGACCGGGGAGCTGTTTTTT	CASSYTRDLTGELFF
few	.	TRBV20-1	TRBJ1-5	TGCAGTGCTAGAGATAGCTGGTGGGACAATCAGCCCCAGCATTTT	CSARDSWWDNQPQHF
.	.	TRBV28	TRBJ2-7	TGTGCCAGCAGTTTGGGAGCCTACGAGCAGTACTTC	CASSLGAYEQYF
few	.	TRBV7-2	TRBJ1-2	TGTGCCAGCAGCTTAAGGGGGGCAATGGACTATGGCTACACCTTC	CASSLRGAMDYGYTF
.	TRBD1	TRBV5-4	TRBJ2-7	TGTGCCAGCAGCTTGACCGGGACAGGTCTCCACGAGCAGTACTTC	CASSLTGTGLHEQYF
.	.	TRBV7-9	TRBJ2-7	TGTGCCAGCAGCACCCCGACAAGTCTCCCCCCGGAGCAGTACTTC	CASSTPTSLPPEQYF
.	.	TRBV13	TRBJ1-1	TGTGCCAGCAGCCCTCAAATGAACACTGAAGCTTTCTTT	CASSPQMNTEAFF
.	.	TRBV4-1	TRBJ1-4	TGCGCCAGCAGCCACTTACTGGACAGAGAAAAACTGTTTTTT	CASSHLLDREKLFF
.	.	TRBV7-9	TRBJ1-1	TGTGCCAGCGTCGGGGGGAACACTGAAGCTTTCTTT	CASVGGNTEAFF
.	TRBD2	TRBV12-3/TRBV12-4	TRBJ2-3	TGTGCCAGCTCAGCGGGGGGGCTGGGGACAGATACGCAGTATTTT	CASSAGGLGTDTQYF
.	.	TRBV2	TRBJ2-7	TGTGCCAGCAGTGGCTACGAGCAGTACTTC	CASSGYEQYF
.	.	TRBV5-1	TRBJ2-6	TGCGCCAGCAGCTTGACCCGGGACATTAATATCTCTGGGGCCAACGTCCTGACTTTC	CASSLTRDINISGANVLTF
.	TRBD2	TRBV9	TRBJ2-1	TGTGCCAGCAGCGTAGAAGGGACTAGCTACAATGAGCAGTTCTTC	CASSVEGTSYNEQFF
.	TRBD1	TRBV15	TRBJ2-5	TGTGCCACCAGCAGAGGACAGGGGCAGGAGACCCAGTACTTC	CATSRGQGQETQYF
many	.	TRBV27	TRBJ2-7	TGTGCCAGCCGTTCTGACCGAGGGTCCCATCCCTACGAGCAGTACTTC	CASRSDRGSHPYEQYF
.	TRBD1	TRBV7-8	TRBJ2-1	TGTGCCAGCAGCCCCCTGACAGGGAGCTCCTACAATGAGCAGTTCTTC	CASSPLTGSSYNEQFF
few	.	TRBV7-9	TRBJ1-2	TGTGCCAGCAGCCCCCCTAACTATGGCTACACCTTC	CASSPPNYGYTF
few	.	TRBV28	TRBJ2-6	TGTGCCAGCAGTATACCGGGGGCTGGGGCCAACGTCCTGACTTTC	CASSIPGAGANVLTF
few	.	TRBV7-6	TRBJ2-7	TGTGCGGCGGGTCCCACTTCCTACGAGCAGTACTTC	CAAGPTSYEQYF
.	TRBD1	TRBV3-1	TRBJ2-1	TGTGCCAGCAGCCAAGGGACAGGGGATACATACAATGAGCAGTTCTTC	CASSQGTGDTYNEQFF
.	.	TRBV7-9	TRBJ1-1	TGTGCCAGCAGCCCGCCCGGGGTTTGGGACACTGAAGCTTTCTTT	CASSPPGVWDTEAFF
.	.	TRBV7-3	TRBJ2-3	TGTGCCAGCAGCCAGGGGGGGTTTAAGACAGATACGCAGTATTTT	CASSQGGFKTDTQYF
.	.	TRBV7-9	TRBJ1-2	TGTGCCAGCAGGGGGGCAGGTTTTTCTAGTGGCTACACCTTC	CASRGAGFSSGYTF
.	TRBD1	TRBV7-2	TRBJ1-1	TGTGCCAGCAGCATTGGACAGGGCCTTGACACTGAAGCTTTCTTT	CASSIGQGLDTEAFF
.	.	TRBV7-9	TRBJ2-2	TGTGCCAGCAGCCTGGACGGTACCGGGGAGCTGTTTTTT	CASSLDGTGELFF
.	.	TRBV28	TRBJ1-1	TGTGCCAGCAGTTTATCGGAGTCGGCCGTAAGGGACACTGAAGCTTTCTTT	CASSLSESAVRDTEAFF
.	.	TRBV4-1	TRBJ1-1	TGCGCCAGCAGCGAATCGGGCAGCGGGACTGAAGCTTTCTTT	CASSESGSGTEAFF
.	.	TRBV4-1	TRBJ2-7	TGCGCCAGCAGCCTAACCGACGGATCCACCTACGAGCAGTACTTC	CASSLTDGSTYEQYF
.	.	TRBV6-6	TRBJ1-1	TGTGCCAGCAGCCAGGAGGGCACTGAAGCTTTCTTT	CASSQEGTEAFF
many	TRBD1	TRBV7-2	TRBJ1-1	TGTGCCAGCAGCTTCGATGACAGGGTAACTGAAGCTTTCTTT	CASSFDDRVTEAFF
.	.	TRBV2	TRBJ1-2	TGTGCCAGCGGAGGGGGGGACTCCGGCTACACCTTC	CASGGGDSGYTF
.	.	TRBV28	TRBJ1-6	TGTGCCAGCAGTTTTGCAGGGATTCTGGGGGCCCTCCACTTT	CASSFAGILGALHF
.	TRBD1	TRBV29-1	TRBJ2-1	TGCAGCGTTTATACAGGGGGCAATGAGCAGTTCTTC	CSVYTGGNEQFF
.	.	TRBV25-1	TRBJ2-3	TGTGCCAGCAGTGAGCACACCGCGGATACGCAGTATTTT	CASSEHTADTQYF
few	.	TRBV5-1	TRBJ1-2	TGCGCCAGCAGCTTGGATGGGGGCGCCCGTGATGGCTACACCTTC	CASSLDGGARDGYTF
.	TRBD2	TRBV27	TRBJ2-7	TGTGCCAGCAGAACTGGACTAGCGGGCCACTTCGAGCAGTACTTC	CASRTGLAGHFEQYF
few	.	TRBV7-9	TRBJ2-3	TGTGCCAGCAGCTCAGCCCTAAGTGATACGCAGTATTTT	CASSSALSDTQYF
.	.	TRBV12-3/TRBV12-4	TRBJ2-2	TGTGCCAGCAGTTTAGCCCGCTCGAACACCGGGGAGCTGTTTTTT	CASSLARSNTGELFF
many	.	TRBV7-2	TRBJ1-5	TGTGCCAGCAGCGAATGGGGGTGGCAGCCCCAGCATTTT	CASSEWGWQPQHF
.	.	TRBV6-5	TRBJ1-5	TGTGCCAGCAGCTTCACAGGGACTCAGCCCCAGCATTTT	CASSFTGTQPQHF